The next 22 T cell receptor beta chains were all read from a single sample in a study of T cells after yellow fever vaccination. TCRdb analysed the 5' RACE reads with MiXCR anew, one entry per CDR3 protein. The top ten clones hold around 1.1% of a sample with about 230,000 distinct CDR3 sequences, approximately 6.7% of them seen once. This specimen was CD4+ T cells sorted from PBMCs, taken on the day of the yellow fever booster vaccination. The receptors were gathered from a man aged 25 to 40 who received the YFV17D yellow fever vaccine.

This clonotype was seen more than once but under ten times. This chain joins TRBV25-1 and TRBJ2-5; 8 nucleotides align to TRBD1. With 1 base clipped from V and 4 bases from J, the junction kept 11 bases outside the gene matches. CDR1 MGHDK and CDR2 SYGVNS come from the germline V gene. CDR3 length equals 17 residues. The CDR3 coding sequence is TGTGCCAGCAGTGAATCGTATAGGCCAGGGGGCTTAGAGACCCAGTACTTC. It is translated as CASSESYRPGGLETQYF.

The chain joins TRBV3-1 to TRBJ1-2; 7 bases line up with TRBD1. The V gene's germline CDR1 is LGHDT and CDR2 YNNKEL (reference sequence). V was clipped by 4 bases and J by 6 bases; unmatched bases: 2. The CDR3 totals 12 residues. The DNA of the CDR3 is TGTGCCAGCAGCCTCCAGGGGGATGGCTACACCTTC. It specifies CASSLQGDGYTF. The complete variable domain, with remaining parts taken from reference TRBV3-1 and TRBJ1-2, reads DTAVSQTPKYLVTQMGNDKSIKCEQNLGHDTMYWYKQDSKKFLKIMFSYNNKELIINETVPNRFSPKSPDKAHLNLHINSLELGDSAVYFCASSLQGDGYTFGSGTRLTVV.

The chain couples TRBV10-3 to TRBJ1-1, with D tentatively TRBD1 (5 bases). Trimming cost V 0 bases and J 0 bases, with 11 bases left between them. This CDR3 comprises 16 residues. CDR1 and CDR2 from the germline V gene are ENHRY and SYGVKD. CDR3 sequence reads: CAISESSGHMNTEAFF. The CDR3 region has the DNA TGTGCCATCAGTGAGTCGTCGGGGCACATGAACACTGAAGCTTTCTTT.

The chain links TRBV14 to TRBJ2-3; D might be TRBD1 (5 bases). CDR1 SGHDN and CDR2 FVKESK come from the germline V gene. The CDR3 has 13 amino acids. V was shortened by 4 bases and J by 4 bases, with 9 bases between the two germline ends. The CDR3 is CASSRQPADTQYF. CDR3 sequence (DNA): TGTGCCAGCAGCCGACAGCCTGCAGATACGCAGTATTTT.

This clonotype has just a few counts. This sequence joins TRBV10-3 and TRBJ2-7; 12 bases are a match to TRBD2. V was clipped by 10 bases and J by 6 bases; unmatched bases: 7. This CDR3 is 13 amino acids long. Germline CDR1 is ENHRY and CDR2 is SYGVKD. CDR3 residues: CATQTSGRREQYF. CDR3 sequence (DNA): TGTGCCACCCAGACTAGCGGGAGACGCGAGCAGTACTTC.

This clonotype occurred a few times. This chain uses TRBV10-3 with TRBJ2-2, with 11 bases lining up with TRBD1. The CDR3 totals 16 residues. The ends lost 5 bases at V and 3 bases at J; junction bases unmatched: 5. CDR1 is ENHRY, CDR2 SYGVKD, per germline. For the CDR3, the DNA is TGTGCCATCAGTTCGGACAGGGGGCAAGACACCGGGGAGCTGTTTTTT. It is translated as CAISSDRGQDTGELFF.

This clonotype has ten or more counts. The chain recombines TRBV29-1 with TRBJ2-3; no firm D call. CDR3 length: 12 amino acids. CDR1 and CDR2 from the germline V gene are SQVTM and ANQGSEA. V shed 4 bases and J shed 5 bases, with 10 bases lying between them. The CDR3 sequence is CSVALGGDTQYF. For the CDR3, the DNA is TGCAGCGTTGCCTTGGGTGGAGATACGCAGTATTTT.

V gene TRBV10-1 combines with J gene TRBJ2-7, with D possibly being TRBD2 (6 bases). The CDR3 sequence is 19 residues long. Germline V gene data show CDR1 as WNHNN and CDR2 as SYGVQD (reference sequence). The ends were cut back, 0 bases at V and 3 bases at J, with 24 bases in the middle. The chain's CDR3 is CASSESSRPFGGYYYEQYF. The CDR3 coding sequence is TGCGCCAGCAGTGAGTCAAGCAGACCTTTCGGAGGGTACTACTACGAGCAGTACTTC.

This clonotype was seen more than once but under ten times. The CDR3 loop reads CASSFRYSSYEQYF. The CDR3 region has the DNA TGTGCCAGCAGCTTTCGCTATAGCTCCTACGAGCAGTACTTC. The chain combines TRBV5-6 with TRBJ2-7, with D uncertain. V shed 2 bases and J shed 0 bases, with 9 bases lying between them. The V gene's germline CDR1 is SGHDT and CDR2 YYEEEE. The CDR3 contains 14 residues.

This clonotype was picked up many times. The chain couples TRBV6-1 to TRBJ2-7, with D tentatively TRBD1 (6 bases). The ends were cut back, 7 bases at V and 1 base at J, with 14 bases in the middle. The germline V gene has CDR1 MNHNS and CDR2 SASEGT. This CDR3 region has 14 residues. The CDR3 bases are TGTGCCAGCACCTTGAACAGGGTTTCCTACGAGCAGTACTTC. Encoded protein: CASTLNRVSYEQYF.

This clonotype occurred a few times. The chain carries TRBV25-1 and TRBJ2-1; D possibly corresponds to TRBD1 (6 bases). Trimming left V 4 bases short and J 5 bases short, with 18 bases between. This CDR3 is built from 16 residues. The V gene's germline CDR1 is MGHDK and CDR2 SYGVNS. The DNA for the CDR3 is TGTGCCAGCAGTGTAGATACCGGGACATTCGACAATGAGCAGTTCTTC. It translates to CASSVDTGTFDNEQFF.

The sample holds a few counts of this clonotype. This chain uses TRBV30 with TRBJ2-1, with D tentatively TRBD2 (5 bases). In germline, CDR1 is GTSNPN, CDR2 SVGIG (reference sequence). Trimming pared 0 bases from V and 14 bases from J, leaving 14 bases between. The CDR3 runs to 12 residues. CDR3 region: CAWSVQGSKKFF. In DNA form, the CDR3 reads TGTGCCTGGAGTGTACAAGGGAGTAAGAAGTTCTTC.

This chain uses TRBV5-1 with TRBJ1-1; D is ambiguous. Trimming removed 1 base at V and 0 bases at J, with 7 bases between. CDR3 length: 14 residues. Germline V gene data show CDR1 as SGHRS and CDR2 as YFSETQ. The chain's CDR3 is CASSLRGLNTEAFF. In DNA, the CDR3 is TGCGCCAGCAGCTTGCGGGGTCTGAACACTGAAGCTTTCTTT.

The CDR3 region is CASSPGTLGEQYF. DNA for the CDR3: TGTGCCAGCAGCCCCGGGACACTCGGCGAGCAGTACTTC. This rearrangement joins TRBV6-6 to TRBJ2-7; TRBD1 might be the D (6 bases). V was clipped by 6 bases and J by 6 bases, with 15 bases between them. Germline V gene lookup returns CDR1 MNHNY and CDR2 SVGAGI (reference sequence). There are 13 residues in the CDR3.

In this sample, this clonotype turned up many times. As DNA, the CDR3 is TGTGCCAGCAGATCCCAGGGGAGGCAAGAGACCCAGTACTTC. Encoded protein: CASRSQGRQETQYF. The rearrangement links TRBV6-5 to TRBJ2-5; D could derive from TRBD1 or TRBD2 (6 bases each). Germline V gives CDR1 MNHEY, CDR2 SVGAGI. V was trimmed by 6 bases and J by 2 bases, leaving 13 bases between them. This CDR3 region has 14 residues.

This clonotype was seen ten or more times. The DNA for the CDR3 is TGCAGTGCTCATTCCGGGACTAGCTACGAGACCCAGTACTTC. Translation: CSAHSGTSYETQYF. V usage is TRBV20-1 and J usage is TRBJ2-5, with 9 nucleotides matching TRBD2. This CDR3 is built from 14 residues. Germline assignment: CDR1 DFQATT and CDR2 SNEGSKA (reference sequence). With 5 bases clipped from V and 5 bases from J, the junction kept 9 bases outside the gene matches.

CDR3 region: CASGQEGGSYNEQFF. Written as DNA, the CDR3 is TGCGCCAGCGGGCAGGAGGGTGGGTCCTACAATGAGCAGTTCTTC. The chain carries TRBV5-1 and TRBJ2-1; D is perhaps TRBD2 (6 bases). The CDR3 sequence is 15 residues long. The germline V and J ends were trimmed by 7 bases and 1 base, with 15 bases remaining between them. Looked up from germline, CDR1 is SGHRS and CDR2 is YFSETQ.

At least ten counts were recorded for this clonotype. The chain uses TRBV5-1 and TRBJ2-1; D remains unclear. V lost 5 bases, J lost 0 bases, and 12 bases lay in between. Germline loops: CDR1 SGHRS, CDR2 YFSETQ. This CDR3 is 15 amino acids long. CDR3 nucleotide sequence: TGCGCCAGCAGACTACTCGCTAGCTCCTACAATGAGCAGTTCTTC. This gives the protein CASRLLASSYNEQFF.

In its sample, this clonotype was seen a few times. The chain uses TRBV7-9 and TRBJ2-5; the match to TRBD2 covers 9 bases. The CDR3 is 15 amino acids. The J segment lost 5 bases and the V segment lost 3 bases, leaving 7 bases of the junction unmatched. Germline V gene lookup returns CDR1 SEHNR and CDR2 FQNEAQ (reference sequence). CDR3 region: CASSFGGGVVETQYF. In DNA, the CDR3 is TGTGCCAGCAGCTTCGGCGGGGGGGTCGTGGAGACCCAGTACTTC.

This clonotype was recorded many times. V and J are TRBV20-1 and TRBJ2-7; TRBD1 might be the D (6 bases). The germline V gene has CDR1 DFQATT and CDR2 SNEGSKA (reference sequence). This CDR3 is built from 13 residues. The V end was cut by 0 bases, the J end by 9 bases, with 15 bases between. This chain's CDR3 is CSARDRTAPRQYF. The CDR3 region has the DNA TGCAGTGCTAGAGACCGGACAGCCCCTCGGCAGTACTTC.

In its sample, this clonotype was seen many times. The chain recombines TRBV20-1 with TRBJ2-3, with 9 bases that match TRBD2. Germline CDR1 and CDR2: DFQATT and SNEGSKA (reference sequence). J lost 2 bases, V lost 3 bases, and 9 bases had no gene match. There are 16 residues in the CDR3. In nucleotides, the CDR3 is TGCAGTGCTAGCGGATCCCGCGGGAGGGCCACAGATACGCAGTATTTT. Residues: CSASGSRGRATDTQYF.

This clonotype was detected many times. The V and J genes are TRBV5-1 and TRBJ2-5; no definite D call. The CDR3 is made up of 13 amino acids. V gave up 4 bases and J gave up 1 base, with 8 bases separating them. Germline V gene sequence: CDR1 SGHRS, CDR2 YFSETQ. The CDR3 DNA reads TGCGCCAGCAGCCCTGACGGCCAAGAGACCCAGTACTTC. This translates into CASSPDGQETQYF.